The clone carrying this TCR beta chain appeared many times. Its antigen is currently unknown. These data come from a study of T-cell reconstitution after alpha-beta-depleted transplantation in children. The study, taken as a whole, reports: Several hundred rapidly expanded clones from non-depleted graft cells reportedly supplied alpha-beta T cells about two months post-transplant. Counts and diversity of T cells one year after transplant came mostly from newly produced T cells. From surviving recipient T cells and thymic progenitors came the high day-60 TCRbeta diversity observed in some patients.

Researchers prepared the TCRbeta library using unique molecular identifiers, the study reports. TCRdb passed the PCR reads through MiXCR, listing each CDR3 protein once. The sample shows 200,000 or so distinct CDR3 sequences, 5.5% to 7% of them seen only once. V gave up 5 bases and J gave up 5 bases; unmatched junction bases: 4. This CDR3 is built from 13 residues. The specimen was PBMCs, collected before TCRalphabeta/CD19-depleted stem cell transplant. This TCR was recovered from a girl under two years old with combined immunodeficiency, due to receive a stem cell transplant. The V and J genes are TRBV12-3 or TRBV12-4 and TRBJ2-5, with TRBD1 matching over 8 bases. The DNA for the CDR3 is TGTGCCAGCAGTACAGGGGGTTGGGAGACCCAGTACTTC. It yields the protein CASSTGGWETQYF.